Following are 2 T cell receptor beta chains from one sample sequenced in a study of T-cell memory formation after mild COVID-19. Using its own MiXCR run on the 5' RACE reads, TCRdb lists one record per CDR3 protein. The sample has roughly 510,000 distinct CDR3 sequences; 15% to 20% are singletons. Sample: PBMCs or a T cell subset sorted from them (not recorded which). The receptors shown here come from an adult woman who had mild COVID-19 (a few samples of this study predate the infection). Cell type and time point are not known.

V is TRBV7-9 and J is TRBJ2-7, with D possibly TRBD1 on 5 matching bases. Per germline, CDR1 SEHNR and CDR2 FQNEAQ (reference sequence). V lost 2 bases, J lost 2 bases, and 10 bases lay in between. The CDR3 is 14 amino acids. The CDR3 DNA sequence: TGTGCCAGCAGCTTAAAGGGGCCCACCTACGAGCAGTACTTC. Translating gives CASSLKGPTYEQYF.

In this sample, this clonotype turned up a few times. The chain recombines TRBV12-3 or TRBV12-4 with TRBJ2-1; 10 positions match TRBD2. The CDR3 is 15 amino acids. V was pared by 6 bases and J by 6 bases, with 8 bases of the junction left unmatched. CDR3 residues: CASSSHSGGRNEQFF. The CDR3 bases are TGTGCCAGCAGCTCTCATAGCGGGGGGCGCAATGAGCAGTTCTTC.